This T cell receptor (beta chain) was obtained from a study of cytomegalovirus exposure and HLA in healthy donors. The study, taken as a whole, reports: Another analysis was done later, and it associated around 16,000 TCR beta sequences with HLA alleles at 0.05 false discovery rate. According to an earlier analysis, most TCR beta V segments yielded productive rearrangements about 90% or about 30% of the time. Likely technical artifact: a cluster of highly shared sequence variants.

Those who donated were healthy bone marrow donors. Comments on this clone: As yet, its antigen is unknown.

V lost 5 bases and J lost 0, with 15 bases in between. Germline CDR1 reads MGHRA; CDR2 reads YSYEKL. CDR3 length: 16 amino acids. 60 Vbeta and 13 Jbeta primers were used in PCR. Data came from immunoSEQ multiplex PCR; TCRdb stores just in-frame clones and leaves some out. The table records about 140,000 clones, roughly 80% of them present only once. The source material was PBMCs. The clonotype was recovered from a woman in her 50s in good health and CMV-seropositive. V usage is TRBV4-1 and J usage is TRBJ2-3, with a tentative D call TRBD2 (7 bases). CDR3 residues: CASSESRGASTDTQYF. CDR3 bases: TGCGCCAGCAGCGAATCACGGGGGGCTAGCACAGATACGCAGTATTTT.